This T cell receptor (beta chain) was identified during a study of HIV-infected children after antiretroviral therapy interruption. Study-wide context: Four children interrupted treatment; four stayed on continuous treatment. Interruption-arm sampling covered weeks 0, 12, interruption end (24 or 48), and about 3 years post-study. Notes on the study in general: Naive CD4+ Gini coefficient rose by interruption end, suggesting clonal expansion.

The TCR library was built from RNA with a 3' RACE protocol and unique molecular identifiers. One entry per CDR3 protein, called by TCRdb with MiXCR from the 3' RACE reads. The sample consists of around 40,000 distinct CDR3 sequences, just over 6.5% of them appearing once. V shed 3 bases and J 4 bases; nucleotides not matched to a gene: 6. Germline values: CDR1 DFQATT, CDR2 SNEGSKA (reference sequence). There are 16 residues in the CDR3. Treatment indicated: PENTA 11 planned treatment interruption arm or continuous ART arm. Concerning this clonotype: The antigen is not known.

V and J are TRBV20-1 and TRBJ2-3, with 14 bases lining up with TRBD2. The sample was CD45RA+ CD4+ T cells from PBMCs, pooled from several time points, taken from a donor given antiretroviral therapy, either interrupted or continuous. Subset: naive CD4+ CD45RA+ CD45RO- T cells. The TCR originated in a pool of human donors with HIV. DNA for the CDR3: TGCAGTGCTAGGAGACTAGCGGGAGGGAACGCAGATACGCAGTATTTT. Protein product: CSARRLAGGNADTQYF.